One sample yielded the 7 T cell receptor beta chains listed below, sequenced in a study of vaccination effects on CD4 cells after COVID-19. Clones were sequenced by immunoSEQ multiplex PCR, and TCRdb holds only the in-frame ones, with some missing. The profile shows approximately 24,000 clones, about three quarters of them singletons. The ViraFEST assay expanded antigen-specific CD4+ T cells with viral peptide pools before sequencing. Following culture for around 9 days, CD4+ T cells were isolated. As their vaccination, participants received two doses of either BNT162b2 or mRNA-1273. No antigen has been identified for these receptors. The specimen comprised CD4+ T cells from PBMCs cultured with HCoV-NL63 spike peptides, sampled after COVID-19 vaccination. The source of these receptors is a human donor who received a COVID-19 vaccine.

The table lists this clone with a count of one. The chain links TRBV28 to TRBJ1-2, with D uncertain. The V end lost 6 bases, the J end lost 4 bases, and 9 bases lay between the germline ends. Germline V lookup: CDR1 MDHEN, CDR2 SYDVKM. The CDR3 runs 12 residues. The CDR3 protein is CASSTVPYGYTF. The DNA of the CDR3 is TGTGCCAGCAGCACCGTCCCCTATGGCTACACCTTC.

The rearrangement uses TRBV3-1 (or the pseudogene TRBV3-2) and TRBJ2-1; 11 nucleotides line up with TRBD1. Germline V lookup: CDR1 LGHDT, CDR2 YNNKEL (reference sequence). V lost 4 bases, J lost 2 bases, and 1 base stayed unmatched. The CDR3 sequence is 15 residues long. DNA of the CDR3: TGTGCCAGCAGCCCGGGACAGGGGGCCTACAATGAGCAGTTCTTC. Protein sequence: CASSPGQGAYNEQFF.

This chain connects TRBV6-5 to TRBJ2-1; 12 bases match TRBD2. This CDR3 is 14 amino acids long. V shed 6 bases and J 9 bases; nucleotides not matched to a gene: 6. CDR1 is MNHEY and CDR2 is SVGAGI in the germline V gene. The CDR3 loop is CASSWTSGDPEQFF. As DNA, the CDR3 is TGTGCCAGCAGCTGGACTAGCGGGGACCCTGAGCAGTTCTTC.

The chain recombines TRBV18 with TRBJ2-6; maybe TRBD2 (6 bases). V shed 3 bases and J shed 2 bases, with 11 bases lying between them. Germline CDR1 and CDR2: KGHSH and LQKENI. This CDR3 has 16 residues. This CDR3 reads CASSPTRGAGANVLTF. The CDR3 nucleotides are TGTGCCAGCTCACCTACGCGCGGGGCTGGGGCCAACGTCCTGACTTTC.

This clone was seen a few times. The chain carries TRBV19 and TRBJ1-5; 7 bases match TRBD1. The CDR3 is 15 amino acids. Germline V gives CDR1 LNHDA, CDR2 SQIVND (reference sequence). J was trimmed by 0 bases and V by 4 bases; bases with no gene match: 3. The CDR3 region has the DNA TGTGCCAGTAGTAGGGACAGCGATAGCAATCAGCCCCAGCATTTT. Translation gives CASSRDSDSNQPQHF.

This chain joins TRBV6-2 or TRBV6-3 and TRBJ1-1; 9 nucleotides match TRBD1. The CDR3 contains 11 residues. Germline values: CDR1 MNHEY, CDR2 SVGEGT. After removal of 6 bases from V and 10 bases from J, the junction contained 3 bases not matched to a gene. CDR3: CASSRDRAAFF. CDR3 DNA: TGTGCCAGCAGCCGGGACAGGGCAGCTTTCTTT.

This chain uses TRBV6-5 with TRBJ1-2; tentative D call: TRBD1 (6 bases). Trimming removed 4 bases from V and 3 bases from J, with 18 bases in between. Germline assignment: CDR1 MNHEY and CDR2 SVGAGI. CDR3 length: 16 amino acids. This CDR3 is CASSSFFGGADYGYTF. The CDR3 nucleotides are TGTGCCAGCAGTTCCTTTTTCGGGGGGGCAGACTATGGCTACACCTTC.